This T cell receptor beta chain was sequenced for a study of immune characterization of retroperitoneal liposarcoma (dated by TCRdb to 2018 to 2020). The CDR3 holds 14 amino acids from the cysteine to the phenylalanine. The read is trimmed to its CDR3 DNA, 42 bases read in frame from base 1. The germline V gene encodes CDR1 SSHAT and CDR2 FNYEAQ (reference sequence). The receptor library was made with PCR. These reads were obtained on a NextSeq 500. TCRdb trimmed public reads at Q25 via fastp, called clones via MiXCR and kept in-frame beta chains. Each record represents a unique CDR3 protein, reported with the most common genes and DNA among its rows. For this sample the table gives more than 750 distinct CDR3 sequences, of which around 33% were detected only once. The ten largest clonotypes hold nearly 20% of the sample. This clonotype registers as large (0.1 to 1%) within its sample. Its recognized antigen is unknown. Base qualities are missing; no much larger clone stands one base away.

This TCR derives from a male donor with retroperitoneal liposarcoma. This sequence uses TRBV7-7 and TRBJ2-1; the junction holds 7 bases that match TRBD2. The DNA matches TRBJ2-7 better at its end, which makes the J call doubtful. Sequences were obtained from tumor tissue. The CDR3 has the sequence CASSKGLSYNEQYF. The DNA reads TGTGCCAGCAGCAAGGGACTATCCTACAATGAGCAGTACTTC.